This TCR beta chain stems from a study of T-cell memory formation after mild COVID-19. Study-wide results and limits: Contracting clones localized mainly to CM and EM when CD4+ and mainly to EMRA when CD8+.

This clonotype was seen ten or more times. Its antigen is currently unknown. Using its own MiXCR run on the 5' RACE reads, TCRdb lists one record per CDR3 protein. The data contain 250,000 to 350,000 distinct CDR3 sequences, 15% of them seen just once; the ten biggest clones take up roughly 22%. V was cut by 0 bases and J by 5 bases, with 13 bases left in between. This CDR3 spans 16 amino acids. Per germline, CDR1 LGHNA and CDR2 YSLEER. The sequence derives from a man between 18 and 29 years old who had mild COVID-19 (a few samples of this study predate the infection). Cell type and time point are not known. The J gene is TRBJ1-4, the V gene TRBV4-3; D is perhaps TRBD1 (5 bases). The sequencing input was PBMCs or a T cell subset sorted from them (not recorded which). This CDR3 reads CASSQDIRVSNEKLFF. Here the CDR3 DNA reads TGCGCCAGCAGCCAAGATATCAGGGTCTCCAATGAAAAACTGTTTTTT.